This T cell receptor beta chain was found in a study of response to subunit inactivated influenza vaccine. Study results and caveats: Only a handful of new T cells, the authors suggested, are recruited with each seasonal influenza vaccination.

This clonotype was observed a few times. Its antigen is undetermined. This CDR3 comprises 15 residues. V was pared by 0 bases and J by 0 bases, with 9 bases between. The germline gives CDR1 SGHRS, CDR2 YFSETQ. TCRdb reanalysed the RT-PCR reads using MiXCR and keeps one entry per CDR3 protein. Altogether under 850,000 distinct CDR3 sequences are present, approximately 17% being singletons, with the ten largest covering 11%. The chain carries TRBV5-1 and TRBJ1-1; D is undetermined. The receptor comes from a man aged 45-60 years who received an inactivated influenza vaccine. This specimen consisted of PBMCs from blood, obtained more than 4 days after vaccination. CDR3 loop: CASSLAGVMNTEAFF. The DNA of the CDR3 is TGCGCCAGCAGCTTGGCGGGCGTCATGAACACTGAAGCTTTCTTT.